Sequencing of this T cell receptor beta chain was carried out in a study of T cell repertoires in cytomegalovirus infection. As regards this clonotype: As yet, its antigen is unknown.

The CDR3 has 18 amino acids. V was trimmed by 6 bases and J by 1 base, leaving 24 bases between them. Per the germline V gene, CDR1 is MNHNY and CDR2 is SVGAGI (reference sequence). Using its own MiXCR run on the reads, TCRdb lists one record per CDR3 protein. The table has about 920,000 distinct CDR3 sequences, approximately 32% seen once; the top ten hold under 15%. This specimen consisted of cultured CD8+ T cells from PBMCs, obtained from culture after CMV antigen stimulation. The rearrangement uses TRBV6-6 and TRBJ1-1; D gene unclear. This clonotype was obtained from a human donor in good health (CMV status not recorded). Some clones in this sample may be carry-over from other donors' samples. The CDR3 sequence: CASSRSPRISDPNTEAFF. The CDR3 DNA is TGTGCCAGCAGCCGATCCCCCCGGATTTCTGACCCGAACACTGAAGCTTTCTTT.